The clone carrying this T cell receptor (beta chain) was seen a handful of times. Germline CDR1 is MRHNA and CDR2 is SNTAGT. V shed 5 bases, J shed 2 bases, and the junction held 4 bases outside the gene matches. The CDR3 is 14 amino acids. This sample was included in a study of radiation and T cells in renal cell carcinoma. Time point meaning: baseline pretreatment blood. Treatment noted: 15 Gy SBRT to primary tumor, nephrectomy 4 weeks later. Data came from immunoSEQ multiplex PCR; TCRdb stores just in-frame clones and leaves some out. The sample has 150,000 or so clones, over 75% seen once. The chain combines TRBV6-4 with TRBJ2-3, with 7 bases aligning to TRBD2. This material consisted of blood, taken from a patient whose treatment included radiotherapy and nephrectomy. This clonotype was obtained from a woman aged 50 to 60 with renal cell carcinoma. CDR3 loop: CASSSSGPTDTQYF. The DNA for the CDR3 is TGTGCCAGCAGTTCTAGCGGACCCACAGATACGCAGTATTTT.